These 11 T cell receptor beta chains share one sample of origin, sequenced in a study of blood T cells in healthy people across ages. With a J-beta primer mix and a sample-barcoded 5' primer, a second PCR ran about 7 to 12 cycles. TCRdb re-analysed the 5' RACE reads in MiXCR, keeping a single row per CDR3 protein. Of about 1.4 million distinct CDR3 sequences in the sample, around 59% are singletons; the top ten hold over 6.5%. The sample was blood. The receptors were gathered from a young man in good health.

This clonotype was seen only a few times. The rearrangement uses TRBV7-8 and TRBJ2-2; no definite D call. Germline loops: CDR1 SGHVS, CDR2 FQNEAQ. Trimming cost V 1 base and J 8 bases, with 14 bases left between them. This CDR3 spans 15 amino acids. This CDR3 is CASSLGPRLAGELFF. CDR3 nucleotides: TGTGCCAGCAGCTTAGGTCCCCGGTTGGCGGGGGAGCTGTTTTTT.

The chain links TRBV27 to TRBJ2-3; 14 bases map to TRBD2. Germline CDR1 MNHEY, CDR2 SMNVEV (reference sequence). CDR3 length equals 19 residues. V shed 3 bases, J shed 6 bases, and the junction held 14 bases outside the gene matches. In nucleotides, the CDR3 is TGTGCCAGCAGTTTTTCACTCCCGGGACTAGCGGGGGCCCCCGATACGCAGTATTTT. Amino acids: CASSFSLPGLAGAPDTQYF.

DNA for the CDR3: TGTGCCAGCAGACCCGGACGAACAGAGGGGTACGAGCAGTACTTC. Translation: CASRPGRTEGYEQYF. The V gene is TRBV25-1, the J gene TRBJ2-5; D might be TRBD1 or TRBD2, each matching 5 bases. The DNA end favors TRBJ2-7, so the J call may be wrong. CDR1 and CDR2 from the germline V gene are MGHDK and SYGVNS. The CDR3 has 15 residues.

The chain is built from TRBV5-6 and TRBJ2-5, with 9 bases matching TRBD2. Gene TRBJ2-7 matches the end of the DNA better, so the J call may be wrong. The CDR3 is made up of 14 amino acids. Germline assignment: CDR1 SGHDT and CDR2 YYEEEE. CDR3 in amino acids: CASSLLAGVSEQYF. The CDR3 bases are TGTGCCAGCAGCTTGTTAGCGGGAGTATCCGAGCAGTACTTC.

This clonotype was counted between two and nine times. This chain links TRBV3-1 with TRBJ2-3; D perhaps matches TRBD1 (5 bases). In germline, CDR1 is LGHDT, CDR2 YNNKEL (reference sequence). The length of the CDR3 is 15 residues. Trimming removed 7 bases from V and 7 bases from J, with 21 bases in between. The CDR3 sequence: CASTQSTRVLNTQYF. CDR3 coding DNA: TGTGCCAGCACACAAAGTACCAGGGTGTTAAATACGCAGTATTTT.

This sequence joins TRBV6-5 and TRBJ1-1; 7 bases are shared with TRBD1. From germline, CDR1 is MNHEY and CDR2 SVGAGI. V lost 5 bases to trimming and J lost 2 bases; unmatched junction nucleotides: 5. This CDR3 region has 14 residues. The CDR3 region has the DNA TGTGCCAGCAGTGCCGGACAGGCTAACACTGAAGCTTTCTTT. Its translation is CASSAGQANTEAFF.

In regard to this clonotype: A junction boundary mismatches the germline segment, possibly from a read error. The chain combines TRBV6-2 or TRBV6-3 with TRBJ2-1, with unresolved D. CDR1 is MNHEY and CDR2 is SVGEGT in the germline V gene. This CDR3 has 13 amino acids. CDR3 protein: CASSDSDYNEQFF. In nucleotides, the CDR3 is TGTGCCAGCAGTGACTCGGACTACAATGAGCAGTTCTTC.

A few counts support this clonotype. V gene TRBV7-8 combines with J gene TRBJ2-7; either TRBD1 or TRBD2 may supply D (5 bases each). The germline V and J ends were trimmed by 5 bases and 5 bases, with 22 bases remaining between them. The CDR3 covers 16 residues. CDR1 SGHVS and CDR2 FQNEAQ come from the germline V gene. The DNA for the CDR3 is TGTGCCAGCAGCATCGGGGCGGTGCTAGCAGGGCACGAGCAGTACTTC. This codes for CASSIGAVLAGHEQYF.

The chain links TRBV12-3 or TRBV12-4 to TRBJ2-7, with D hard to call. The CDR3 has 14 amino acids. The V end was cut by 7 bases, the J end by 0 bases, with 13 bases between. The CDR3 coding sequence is TGTGCCAGCACCCCGGCCCCAAGCTCCTACGAGCAGTACTTC. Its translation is CASTPAPSSYEQYF.

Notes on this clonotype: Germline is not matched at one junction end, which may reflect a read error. The CDR3, as DNA: TGTGCCAGCAGCCCGTTAGCGGGAGAGTCGTACTTC. The encoded protein is CASSPLAGESYF. The chain couples TRBV3-1 to TRBJ2-1; 9 bases match TRBD2. CDR1 and CDR2 from the germline V gene are LGHDT and YNNKEL (reference sequence). The CDR3 spans 12 residues.

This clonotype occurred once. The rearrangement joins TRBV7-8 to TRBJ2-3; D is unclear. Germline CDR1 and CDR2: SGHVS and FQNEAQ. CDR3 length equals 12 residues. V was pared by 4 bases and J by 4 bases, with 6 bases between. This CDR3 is CASSSMPDTQYF. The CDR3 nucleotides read TGTGCCAGCAGCTCGATGCCAGATACGCAGTATTTT.